The 29 T cell receptor beta chains below all came from one sample that was sequenced in a study of cytomegalovirus exposure and HLA in healthy donors. The PCR ran on 60 Vbeta and 13 Jbeta primers. Sequencing was performed with immunoSEQ multiplex PCR; in TCRdb, only in-frame clones are kept and a portion is missing. Of 120,000 or so clones in the sample, 15% were seen once. The source material was PBMCs. These receptors were taken from a woman aged 18-30 years in good health and CMV-seronegative.

The chain uses TRBV2 and TRBJ1-4; TRBD1 matches at 7 bases. This CDR3 contains 14 residues. Germline loops: CDR1 SNHLY, CDR2 FYNNEI. V shed 6 bases, J shed 3 bases, and the junction held 4 bases outside the gene matches. The CDR3 nucleotides are TGTGCCAGCAGGAACAGGGGCCCTAATGAAAAACTGTTTTTT. This translates into CASRNRGPNEKLFF.

The J gene is TRBJ2-2, the V gene TRBV15; 7 positions agree with TRBD2. Germline V gene lookup returns CDR1 LNHNV and CDR2 YYDKDF (reference sequence). V shed 0 bases and J 6 bases; nucleotides not matched to a gene: 4. The CDR3 contains 15 residues. The CDR3 is CATSRDRGVAGELFF. The CDR3 DNA reads TGTGCCACCAGCAGAGATCGGGGGGTTGCCGGGGAGCTGTTTTTT.

The chain uses TRBV28 and TRBJ1-3; TRBD1 aligns across 7 bases. Germline CDR1 and CDR2: MDHEN and SYDVKM. V gave up 10 bases and J gave up 2 bases; unmatched junction bases: 2. CDR3 size: 12 residues. The CDR3 protein is CATTGPGNTIYF. CDR3 sequence (DNA): TGTGCCACGACAGGGCCTGGAAACACCATATATTTT.

This chain joins TRBV30 and TRBJ2-6; D call uncertain. From germline, CDR1 is GTSNPN and CDR2 SVGIG (reference sequence). V was trimmed by 6 bases and J by 0 bases, leaving 9 bases between them. The CDR3 covers 14 residues. The DNA of the CDR3 is TGTGCCTGTCCGAGCCTCTCTGGGGCCAACGTCCTGACTTTC. This codes for CACPSLSGANVLTF. The full variable domain, rest sourced from reference TRBV30 and TRBJ2-6, is SQTIHQWPATLVQPVGSPLSLECTVEGTSNPNLYWYRQAAGRGLQLLFYSVGIGQISSEVPQNLSASRPQDRQFILSSKKLLLSDSGFYLCACPSLSGANVLTFGAGSRLTVL.

The genes are TRBV6-5 and TRBJ2-1; D is perhaps TRBD2 (7 bases). The V and J ends lost 2 bases and 5 bases respectively, with 10 bases between them. Per germline, CDR1 MNHEY and CDR2 SVGAGI. The CDR3 has 14 residues. CDR3 sequence: CASSYGGADNEQFF. CDR3 in DNA: TGTGCCAGCAGTTACGGGGGGGCGGACAATGAGCAGTTCTTC.

This clone was seen a handful of times. This rearrangement joins TRBV2 to TRBJ2-7, with 13 bases aligning to TRBD2. The J segment lost 3 bases and the V segment lost 6 bases, leaving 5 bases of the junction unmatched. The CDR3 has 15 residues. The germline V gene has CDR1 SNHLY and CDR2 FYNNEI. The CDR3 sequence: CASRRGLAGFYEQYF. In DNA, the CDR3 is TGTGCCAGCAGGCGGGGACTAGCGGGATTCTACGAGCAGTACTTC.

The chain carries TRBV5-5 and TRBJ2-7, with D hard to call. Looked up from germline, CDR1 is SGHKS and CDR2 is YYEKEE (reference sequence). The CDR3 covers 14 residues. Trimming shortened V by 6 bases and J by 0 bases, and 13 bases separated the two germline ends. This CDR3 is CASTLAEVSYEQYF. The CDR3 bases are TGTGCCAGCACCTTAGCCGAGGTCTCCTACGAGCAGTACTTC. Complete variable domain (other parts from reference TRBV5-5 and TRBJ2-7): DAGVTQSPTHLIKTRGQQVTLRCSPISGHKSVSWYQQVLGQGPQFIFQYYEKEERGRGNFPDRFSARQFPNYSSELNVNALLLGDSALYLCASTLAEVSYEQYFGPGTRLTVT.

A few counts support this clone. The rearrangement links TRBV19 to TRBJ1-1; D unresolved. Germline V lookup: CDR1 LNHDA, CDR2 SQIVND (reference sequence). The CDR3 contains 13 residues. V lost 5 bases and J lost 4, with 11 bases in between. CDR3 region: CASSELSGTEAFF. The CDR3, as DNA: TGTGCCAGTAGTGAGCTGAGTGGCACTGAAGCTTTCTTT.

This chain links TRBV15 with TRBJ2-5, with D perhaps TRBD2 (5 bases). Germline V gives CDR1 LNHNV, CDR2 YYDKDF (reference sequence). CDR3 size: 15 residues. The ends were cut back, 2 bases at V and 3 bases at J, with 13 bases in the middle. The CDR3 loop reads CATSRTGSQEETQYF. The CDR3 DNA is TGTGCCACCAGCAGAACGGGAAGTCAGGAAGAGACCCAGTACTTC.

J is TRBJ2-2 and V is TRBV7-2; weak D call: TRBD1 (6 bases). The germline V gene encodes CDR1 SGHTA and CDR2 FQGNSA. The CDR3 is 14 residues long. Trimming removed 5 bases from V and 6 bases from J, with 13 bases in between. The CDR3 loop reads CASSVRQAAGELFF. In nucleotides, the CDR3 is TGTGCCAGCAGCGTAAGACAGGCTGCCGGGGAGCTGTTTTTT.

Only a few counts were recorded for this clone. The chain has TRBV5-4 and TRBJ2-3; 10 bases align to TRBD2. The germline V gene has CDR1 SGHNT and CDR2 YYREEE (reference sequence). CDR3 size: 12 residues. V lost 9 bases to trimming and J lost 5 bases; unmatched junction nucleotides: 3. CDR3 coding DNA: TGTGCCACGAGGACTAGCGGAGATACGCAGTATTTT. Encoded protein: CATRTSGDTQYF.

A few counts support this clone. This chain joins TRBV4-3 and TRBJ1-2; D ambiguous. CDR1 is LGHNA, CDR2 YSLEER, per germline. The CDR3 has 14 amino acids. V gave up 2 bases and J gave up 2 bases, with 9 bases separating them. The CDR3, as DNA: TGCGCCAGCAGCCAAATGGACTCGAACTATGGCTACACCTTC. It yields the protein CASSQMDSNYGYTF.

This clone has just a few counts. The chain has TRBV30 and TRBJ2-1, with TRBD2 matching 7 bases. CDR3 size: 14 residues. Unmatched junction bases numbered 14, after V lost 8 bases and J lost 7 bases. Per the germline V gene, CDR1 is GTSNPN and CDR2 is SVGIG (reference sequence). The DNA for the CDR3 is TGTGCCGGGATACTAGCGTGGAGGAGGAATGAGCAGTTCTTC. It encodes CAGILAWRRNEQFF.

The chain combines TRBV29-1 with TRBJ2-3; 11 bases align to TRBD1. Germline assignment: CDR1 SQVTM and CDR2 ANQGSEA. V dropped 3 bases and J dropped 3; count of bases not matched to a gene: 5. CDR3 length: 15 residues. CDR3 region: CSVDIRDRGTDTQYF. CDR3 DNA sequence: TGCAGCGTTGACATCCGGGACAGGGGGACAGATACGCAGTATTTT.

This clone occurred once. The rearrangement links TRBV19 to TRBJ2-7; maybe TRBD1 (6 bases). Germline values: CDR1 LNHDA, CDR2 SQIVND (reference sequence). The CDR3 has 12 amino acids. V lost 3 bases and J lost 7, with 10 bases in between. CDR3 nucleotide sequence: TGTGCCAGTAGTATTTGGGGGCAAGAGCAGTACTTC. Its translation: CASSIWGQEQYF.

This clone was seen only a few times. The chain couples TRBV6-4 to TRBJ2-5; 7 bases agree with TRBD1. Germline V gives CDR1 MRHNA, CDR2 SNTAGT. CDR3 length: 15 residues. V shed 5 bases, J shed 3 bases, and the junction held 9 bases outside the gene matches. The CDR3 reads CASSHHRDREETQYF. DNA for the CDR3: TGTGCCAGCAGTCACCACCGGGACAGAGAAGAGACCCAGTACTTC.

V usage is TRBV6-1 and J usage is TRBJ2-5; D ambiguous. The end of the DNA fits TRBJ2-7 better, so the J call may be wrong. The CDR3 consists of 14 residues. CDR1 and CDR2 (germline): MNHNS, SASEGT. The CDR3 DNA reads as TGTGCCAGCAGTGAGACCAGCGCCTCCTACGAGCAGTACTTC. It encodes CASSETSASYEQYF.

V gene TRBV7-2 combines with J gene TRBJ2-1; 10 bases are a match to TRBD2. This CDR3 spans 18 amino acids. V shed 5 bases, J shed 5 bases, and the junction held 15 bases outside the gene matches. The V gene's germline CDR1 is SGHTA and CDR2 FQGNSA. The CDR3 here is CASSVIRTSGVENNEQFF. CDR3 nucleotides: TGTGCCAGCAGCGTCATCCGGACTAGCGGAGTTGAAAACAATGAGCAGTTCTTC.

The chain is built from TRBV19 and TRBJ2-3; 8 bases are a match to TRBD1. The CDR3 loop spans 22 amino acids. With 5 bases clipped from V and 3 bases from J, the junction kept 28 bases outside the gene matches. Germline CDR1 and CDR2: LNHDA and SQIVND (reference sequence). The CDR3 here is CASSPKWPSGTGPHHWTDTQYF. The CDR3 DNA follows: TGTGCCAGTAGTCCAAAATGGCCCTCCGGGACAGGACCCCACCATTGGACAGATACGCAGTATTTT.

There are a few counts of this clone. V and J are TRBV30 and TRBJ2-1, with a possible D match to TRBD2 (5 bases). The V end lost 0 bases, the J end lost 8 bases, and 5 bases lay between the germline ends. The CDR3 is 11 residues long. The germline CDR1 and CDR2 sequences are GTSNPN and SVGIG (reference sequence). The CDR3 sequence: CAWSVSDEQFF. The CDR3 region has the DNA TGTGCCTGGAGTGTTAGCGATGAGCAGTTCTTC.

This clone occurred a few times. The genes are TRBV6-1 and TRBJ2-7, with TRBD1 matching 7 bases. V trimming: 8 bases; J trimming: 6 bases; junction bases outside the gene matches: 7. CDR1 MNHNS and CDR2 SASEGT come from the germline V gene. The CDR3 is 12 residues long. Here the CDR3 reads CASQGQPGEQYF. The CDR3 DNA follows: TGTGCCAGCCAGGGACAGCCTGGCGAGCAGTACTTC.

This clone was seen more than once but under ten times. The chain has TRBV2 and TRBJ2-1, with a possible D match to TRBD1 (5 bases). Per the germline V gene, CDR1 is SNHLY and CDR2 is FYNNEI. The CDR3 is 13 amino acids. V was shortened by 6 bases and J by 6 bases, with 12 bases between the two germline ends. CDR3 sequence reads: CASSAERGNEQFF. CDR3 bases: TGTGCCAGCAGCGCGGAAAGGGGCAATGAGCAGTTCTTC.

The chain has TRBV2 and TRBJ2-5; D is unresolved. Germline loops: CDR1 SNHLY, CDR2 FYNNEI. The CDR3 has 13 residues. V lost 3 bases and J lost 2, with 7 bases in between. CDR3: CASSDAWQETQYF. The CDR3 DNA is TGTGCCAGCAGTGATGCGTGGCAAGAGACCCAGTACTTC. Full variable domain (outside the CDR3, taken from reference TRBV2 and TRBJ2-5): EPEVTQTPSHQVTQMGQEVILRCVPISNHLYFYWYRQILGQKVEFLVSFYNNEISEKSEIFDDQFSVERPDGSNFTLKIRSTKLEDSAMYFCASSDAWQETQYFGPGTRLLVL.

The V call is TRBV19, the J call TRBJ1-2, with 7 bases that match TRBD1. The CDR3 has 14 amino acids. J gave up 4 bases and V 4 bases, and 6 bases lay outside the gene matches. CDR1 is LNHDA, CDR2 SQIVND, per germline (reference sequence). DNA of the CDR3: TGTGCCAGTAGTAGGGACAGATCTCCCTATGGCTACACCTTC. Residues: CASSRDRSPYGYTF.

V gene TRBV2 combines with J gene TRBJ1-5; no definite D call. Trimming shortened V by 9 bases and J by 5 bases, and 8 bases separated the two germline ends. The germline CDR1 and CDR2 sequences are SNHLY and FYNNEI. The CDR3 extends over 11 amino acids. The CDR3 nucleotides are TGTGCCAGTAGTTCCGATCAGCCCCAGCATTTT. As protein: CASSSDQPQHF.

The chain is built from TRBV13 and TRBJ1-1; D gene ambiguous. V lost 5 bases to trimming and J lost 2 bases, with 6 bases between them. Germline V gene sequence: CDR1 PRHDT, CDR2 FYEKMQ (reference sequence). This CDR3 contains 12 residues. The chain's CDR3 is CASSRGNTEAFF. CDR3 DNA: TGTGCCAGCAGCCGAGGCAACACTGAAGCTTTCTTT.

This clone was detected a few times. The chain employs TRBV11-1 and TRBJ2-1, with 9 bases matching TRBD2. CDR1 SGHAT and CDR2 FQDESV come from the germline V gene (reference sequence). The CDR3 is 17 residues long. J lost 3 bases, V lost 2 bases, and 8 bases had no gene match. This chain's CDR3 is CASSLRNRGRVYNEQFF. CDR3 DNA sequence: TGTGCCAGCAGCTTAAGGAACCGCGGGAGGGTCTACAATGAGCAGTTCTTC.

This clone was counted only a few times. The chain uses TRBV28 and TRBJ1-5; tentatively, D is TRBD1 (6 bases). There are 15 residues in the CDR3. Trimming cost V 6 bases and J 0 bases, with 12 bases left between them. Germline V CDR1 and CDR2: MDHEN, SYDVKM. CDR3 region: CASRPRDNSNQPQHF. The CDR3 DNA reads as TGTGCCAGCAGACCGAGGGACAATAGCAATCAGCCCCAGCATTTT.

The chain couples TRBV10-3 to TRBJ1-5; 9 bases fit TRBD1. Germline CDR1 and CDR2: ENHRY and SYGVKD. The junction had 6 bases not matched to a gene; V was cut back by 5 bases and J by 4 bases. The CDR3 has 15 amino acids. The CDR3 loop reads CAISSQGAGNQPQHF. Here the CDR3 DNA reads TGTGCCATCAGTTCACAGGGGGCGGGAAATCAGCCCCAGCATTTT.